This T cell receptor (beta chain) appears in the sequencing data of a study of PD-1 blockade in classical Hodgkin lymphoma. Clones were sequenced by immunoSEQ multiplex PCR, and TCRdb holds only the in-frame ones, with some missing. The table lists roughly 20,000 clones, roughly 90% of them singletons. Study-level results: In newly diagnosed patients, baseline TCR diversity was reportedly below that of healthy donors. Compared with baseline, CD4+ but not CD8+ TCR diversity had risen significantly by C4D1. Anyone who began nivolumab under 1 year after ASCT was excluded.

Indicated time point: cycle 4 day 1 (C4D1), after less than seven weeks of nivolumab. Every patient experienced relapse after autologous stem cell transplantation, and brentuximab vedotin exposure varied. Thawed PBMCs were subjected to magnetic negative selection, which yielded isolated CD8+ T cells. On this clone itself: Its antigen remains unknown.

Germline-derived CDR1 and CDR2 are SNHLY and FYNNEI. V gave up 4 bases and J gave up 4 bases; unmatched junction bases: 6. This CDR3 spans 15 amino acids. The sequence came from a human donor with classical Hodgkin lymphoma. The sample was CD8+ T cells from blood, taken before the fourth cycle of nivolumab. The V gene is TRBV2, the J gene TRBJ1-2; 10 bases align to TRBD1. The CDR3 region is CASSGTGDRGYGYTF. CDR3 DNA sequence: TGTGCCAGCAGTGGGACAGGGGACAGGGGCTATGGCTACACCTTC.